One sample yielded the 15 T cell receptor beta chains listed below, sequenced in a study of vaccination effects on CD4 cells after COVID-19 (dated by TCRdb to 2022 to 2024). In the ViraFEST assay, PBMC were stimulated with viral peptide pools, and antigen-specific CD4+ T cell clonotypes were then identified by expansion using TCR sequencing. After less than 13 days of culture, CD4+ T cells were isolated with the EasySep CD4+ T cell isolation kit. Healthy vaccine recipients had no prior SARS-CoV-2 infection, confirmed by negative nucleocapsid antibodies before and after vaccination. Antigens for these TCRs are unknown. The method behind the library was the immunoSEQ multiplex PCR assay. This immuneACCESS table, as held by TCRdb, lists in-frame sequences with V and J called but not all clones. Of the missing ones, under half trace to an unresolved V gene in checked studies; the others have no known cause. Counted in this sample were around 25,000 clones; around 73% of them appeared once. About 4.6% of the sample goes to the ten largest clones.

The input for sequencing was CD4+ T cells from PBMCs cultured with SARS-CoV-2 spike peptides, taken before COVID-19 vaccination. The meaning of the sample's cell subset or site label: SARS-CoV-2 spike overlapping peptide pool stimulation. All receptors come from a human donor who received a COVID-19 vaccine.

The chain is built from TRBV10-2 and TRBJ1-4, with D unresolved. The CDR3 spans 12 residues. Germline V gives CDR1 WSHSY, CDR2 SAAADI. V lost 6 bases to trimming and J lost 5 bases, with 7 bases between them. The CDR3 loop is CASRGANEKLFF. DNA of the CDR3: TGCGCCAGCAGGGGCGCCAATGAAAAACTGTTTTTT.

The chain recombines TRBV18 with TRBJ1-1, with 10 bases that match TRBD1. V lost 10 bases and J lost 5; bases outside the gene matches: 16. Germline lookup yields CDR1 KGHSH and CDR2 LQKENI. CDR3 length: 16 residues. CDR3 nucleotide sequence: TGTGCCACCCAACCCCAGGGACAGGGGTGGGGTACTGAAGCTTTCTTT. Protein: CATQPQGQGWGTEAFF.

CDR3 residues: CASSEGTVSNQPQHF. The CDR3 region has the DNA TGCGCCAGCAGTGAGGGGACAGTTAGCAATCAGCCCCAGCATTTT. The gene calls are TRBV10-2 and TRBJ1-5; TRBD1 matches at 7 bases. Germline V CDR1 and CDR2: WSHSY, SAAADI. With 2 bases clipped from V and 0 bases from J, the junction kept 1 base outside the gene matches. The CDR3 totals 15 residues.

This chain connects TRBV6-1 to TRBJ1-2, with a tentative D call TRBD1 (6 bases). The ends were cut back, 2 bases at V and 8 bases at J, with 15 bases in the middle. The length of the CDR3 is 14 residues. From germline, CDR1 is MNHNS and CDR2 SASEGT. The DNA for the CDR3 is TGTGCCAGCAGTGAATTGTGGGGGGCACAGGGCTACACCTTC. This gives the protein CASSELWGAQGYTF.

The gene calls are TRBV12-3 or TRBV12-4 and TRBJ2-1, with D tentatively TRBD1 (6 bases). V was trimmed by 0 bases and J by 6 bases, leaving 6 bases between them. This CDR3 spans 13 amino acids. The CDR3 spells CASSLAGGNEQFF. For the CDR3, the DNA is TGTGCCAGCAGTTTAGCAGGGGGCAATGAGCAGTTCTTC.

V gene TRBV27 combines with J gene TRBJ1-1, with no clear D. The CDR3 is 16 residues long. The germline gives CDR1 MNHEY, CDR2 SMNVEV (reference sequence). V gave up 1 base and J gave up 0 bases, with 12 bases separating them. The DNA for the CDR3 is TGTGCCAGCAGTTTATTATCCATACCAATGAACACTGAAGCTTTCTTT. Translating it yields CASSLLSIPMNTEAFF.

The rearrangement joins TRBV18 to TRBJ2-1; 8 bases fit TRBD1. The CDR3 covers 15 residues. J gave up 2 bases and V 2 bases, and 2 bases lay outside the gene matches. Germline V gene data show CDR1 as KGHSH and CDR2 as LQKENI. CDR3 in amino acids: CASSPGQGTYNEQFF. Written as DNA, the CDR3 is TGTGCCAGCTCACCAGGACAGGGAACCTACAATGAGCAGTTCTTC.

The chain joins TRBV2 to TRBJ1-3; 9 nucleotides match TRBD1. CDR3 length: 18 amino acids. Germline V lookup: CDR1 SNHLY, CDR2 FYNNEI. Unmatched junction bases numbered 11, after V lost 5 bases and J lost 0 bases. The CDR3: CASSKDPGQGLSGNTIYF. DNA of the CDR3: TGTGCCAGCAGTAAAGATCCGGGACAGGGACTCTCTGGAAACACCATATATTTT.

The V gene is TRBV5-6, the J gene TRBJ2-3, with D possibly matching TRBD1 (7 bases). CDR1 and CDR2 from the germline V gene are SGHDT and YYEEEE. V was shortened by 5 bases and J by 6 bases, with 19 bases between the two germline ends. This CDR3 comprises 15 residues. For the CDR3, the DNA is TGTGCCAGCAGTAATGCAGGGGGGCGTTCGGATACGCAGTATTTT. Amino acid sequence: CASSNAGGRSDTQYF.

The chain has TRBV15 and TRBJ2-3; the D gene could be TRBD1 or TRBD2 (5 bases each). The germline V gene encodes CDR1 LNHNV and CDR2 YYDKDF (reference sequence). This CDR3 is built from 16 residues. V was cut by 0 bases and J by 1 base, with 11 bases left in between. CDR3 loop: CATSREPGPGTDTQYF. CDR3 sequence (DNA): TGTGCCACCAGCAGAGAACCGGGACCAGGCACAGATACGCAGTATTTT.

The chain employs TRBV20-1 and TRBJ2-7; 10 bases fit TRBD1. Germline CDR1 DFQATT, CDR2 SNEGSKA (reference sequence). J was trimmed by 6 bases and V by 3 bases; bases with no gene match: 17. The CDR3 consists of 17 residues. The CDR3 is CSASSPRQGAKVGEQYF. The CDR3 coding sequence is TGCAGTGCTAGTTCCCCCCGACAGGGGGCAAAAGTCGGCGAGCAGTACTTC.

The chain has TRBV7-2 and TRBJ2-5, with unresolved D. This CDR3 contains 12 residues. Trimming removed 8 bases at V and 8 bases at J, with 15 bases between. CDR1 is SGHTA and CDR2 is FQGNSA in the germline V gene. The chain's CDR3 is CASSSLKVTQYF. In DNA form, the CDR3 reads TGTGCCAGCTCCTCCCTGAAAGTAACCCAGTACTTC.

The chain uses TRBV6-1 and TRBJ1-4; D is undetermined. Germline CDR1 is MNHNS and CDR2 is SASEGT. The CDR3 loop spans 14 amino acids. Trimming removed 3 bases at V and 5 bases at J, with 10 bases between. The CDR3 sequence: CASSEGNINEKLFF. The CDR3 DNA follows: TGTGCCAGCAGTGAGGGGAACATCAATGAAAAACTGTTTTTT.

V and J are TRBV9 and TRBJ2-7, with 7 bases identical to TRBD1. Germline assignment: CDR1 SGDLS and CDR2 YYNGEE. The CDR3 spans 15 residues. J lost 0 bases, V lost 7 bases, and 10 bases had no gene match. The CDR3 bases are TGTGCCAGCGCCGAGGGGGCGCTTAGCTCCTACGAGCAGTACTTC. Protein: CASAEGALSSYEQYF.

This chain connects TRBV7-9 to TRBJ2-7; 7 bases fit TRBD2. The germline V gene encodes CDR1 SEHNR and CDR2 FQNEAQ (reference sequence). This CDR3 comprises 15 residues. V lost 2 bases to trimming and J lost 2 bases; unmatched junction nucleotides: 6. CDR3 sequence (DNA): TGTGCCAGCAGCTTATCGGCTAGCGGAGCCTACGAGCAGTACTTC. Translated, it gives CASSLSASGAYEQYF.